The next 5 T cell receptor beta chains were all read from a single sample in a study of CXCR3-negative and CXCR3-positive naive CD8 T cells. Regarding the study as a whole: CXCR3-positive naive cells had TRB CDR3s that were more hydrophobic than CXCR3-negative naive cells had.

It was by 5' RACE with UMI labels that the TRB cDNA libraries were prepared. TCRdb reprocessed the 5' RACE reads and stores each CDR3 protein as one record, lacking DNA. The sample data list around 88,000 distinct CDR3 sequences. For these TCRs, the target antigens are not known. Sequencing was performed on naive CXCR3+ CD8+ T cells from blood. This sample's subset: CD45RO-CCR7+CD27+CD95- naive CD8+ T cells expressing CXCR3 (TNR3+). The receptors were sampled from a human donor in good health. Some clones in this sample may be carry-over from other donors' samples.

The V and J genes are TRBV5-5 and TRBJ2-2. The CDR3 spans 13 residues. The V gene's germline CDR1 is SGHKS and CDR2 YYEKEE (reference sequence). This chain's CDR3 is CASSSGWTGELFF.

V gene TRBV4-1 combines with J gene TRBJ2-3; TCRdb calls TRBD2, which cannot be checked without DNA. Per germline, CDR1 MGHRA and CDR2 YSYEKL. CDR3 size: 16 residues. The CDR3 spells CASSQESGAGVDTQYF.

This rearrangement joins TRBV4-3 to TRBJ2-5; absent DNA, TCRdb's TRBD2 call cannot be checked. This CDR3 is 14 amino acids long. Germline V gives CDR1 LGHNA, CDR2 YSLEER. The CDR3 is CASSLGTRGETQYF.

The chain uses TRBV7-9 and TRBJ2-3. The CDR3 consists of 13 residues. Germline V gives CDR1 SEHNR, CDR2 FQNEAQ (reference sequence). CDR3 loop: CASLSGSRDTQYF.

This chain connects TRBV4-3 to TRBJ2-1. Germline V gene lookup returns CDR1 LGHNA and CDR2 YSLEER. This CDR3 comprises 16 residues. CDR3 amino acids: CASSQDLEAGVLEQFF.